Presented here are 14 T cell receptor beta chains from one specimen sequenced in a study of early T cells in non-severe SARS-CoV-2 infection. TCRdb itself ran the 5' RACE reads through MiXCR, one entry per CDR3 protein. The table records some 96,000 distinct CDR3 sequences, 15% of them present only once. Input material: whole blood. The receptors stem from an adult who was a healthcare worker with PCR-confirmed SARS-CoV-2 infection or an uninfected control (not recorded which).

This clonotype was observed at least ten times. The chain joins TRBV20-1 to TRBJ1-2; D is unresolved. The germline V gene encodes CDR1 DFQATT and CDR2 SNEGSKA (reference sequence). Trimming took 3 bases from V and 3 from J, leaving 8 bases between them. There are 12 residues in the CDR3. In DNA, the CDR3 is TGCAGTGCTAGCTCGCCGGACTATGGCTACACCTTC. Protein: CSASSPDYGYTF.

This clonotype was counted ten times or more. The genes are TRBV3-1 and TRBJ2-1; TRBD2 aligns across 10 bases. Germline V lookup: CDR1 LGHDT, CDR2 YNNKEL (reference sequence). The CDR3 has 16 residues. Trimming cost V 2 bases and J 7 bases; bases outside gene matches: 8. The CDR3 loop is CASSQLSGRASNEQFF. CDR3 nucleotides: TGTGCCAGCAGCCAACTCAGCGGGAGGGCCTCAAATGAGCAGTTCTTC.

This clonotype came up many times. The chain is built from TRBV19 and TRBJ1-5; perhaps TRBD1 as D (5 bases). The CDR3 is 14 amino acids. V shed 5 bases and J shed 6 bases, with 14 bases lying between them. Germline CDR1 reads LNHDA; CDR2 reads SQIVND (reference sequence). CDR3 protein: CASSLTRGSQPQHF. The CDR3 DNA reads TGTGCCAGTAGTCTAACTCGGGGGAGTCAGCCCCAGCATTTT.

V is TRBV5-1 and J is TRBJ2-2; D is unresolved. Germline loops: CDR1 SGHRS, CDR2 YFSETQ. V shed 4 bases and J shed 0 bases, with 10 bases lying between them. CDR3 length: 15 amino acids. DNA of the CDR3: TGCGCCAGCAGCCCAGGACGGGCGAACACCGGGGAGCTGTTTTTT. Encoded protein: CASSPGRANTGELFF.

The rearrangement uses TRBV9 and TRBJ2-2; D not certain. This CDR3 is built from 14 residues. Germline V CDR1 and CDR2: SGDLS, YYNGEE. The V end was cut by 2 bases, the J end by 6 bases, with 11 bases between. The CDR3 region has the DNA TGTGCCAGCAGCGTCGGTAGTCGGGCCGGGGAGCTGTTTTTT. It yields the protein CASSVGSRAGELFF.

In this sample, this clonotype turned up a few times. The rearrangement joins TRBV6-6 to TRBJ2-3; the match to TRBD2 covers 8 bases. V lost 2 bases, J lost 0 bases, and 7 bases stayed unmatched. The CDR3 totals 17 residues. CDR1 and CDR2 from the germline V gene are MNHNY and SVGAGI (reference sequence). In DNA form, the CDR3 reads TGTGCCAGCAGTTACCCCCGTAGCGGGACTAGCACAGATACGCAGTATTTT. Translation: CASSYPRSGTSTDTQYF.

V and J are TRBV12-3 or TRBV12-4 and TRBJ2-3; 11 nucleotides align to TRBD2. The trim removed 5 bases at V and 2 bases at J, leaving 9 bases unmatched. This CDR3 has 17 amino acids. This CDR3 reads CASSPGLAERDTDTQYF. The CDR3 DNA reads as TGTGCCAGCAGTCCGGGACTAGCGGAGAGAGACACAGATACGCAGTATTTT.

This clonotype was seen at least ten times. This chain joins TRBV12-5 and TRBJ1-5, with TRBD1 matching over 8 bases. CDR1 and CDR2 (germline): LGHNT, FRNRAP. The V segment lost 6 bases and the J segment 7 bases; nucleotides outside the gene matches: 8. This CDR3 contains 14 residues. The CDR3 sequence is CASGPTGGRQPQHF. In DNA form, the CDR3 reads TGTGCTAGTGGACCCACAGGGGGACGGCAGCCCCAGCATTTT.

This chain connects TRBV7-8 to TRBJ2-1, with D perhaps matching TRBD2 (7 bases). This CDR3 is 17 amino acids long. The V gene lost 5 bases and the J gene lost 10 bases, with 27 bases spanning the gap. Per germline, CDR1 SGHVS and CDR2 FQNEAQ. The CDR3 sequence is CASSTRKESGTWGEQFF. As DNA, the CDR3 is TGTGCCAGCAGCACCCGGAAGGAGAGCGGGACATGGGGAGAGCAGTTCTTC. The whole variable domain, remainder taken from reference TRBV7-8 and TRBJ2-1, is GAGVSQSPRYKVAKRGQDVALRCDPISGHVSLFWYQQALGQGPEFLTYFQNEAQLDKSGLPSDRFFAERPEGSVSTLKIQRTQQEDSAVYLCASSTRKESGTWGEQFFGPGTRLTVL.

V usage is TRBV28 and J usage is TRBJ2-1; 11 nucleotides agree with TRBD1. J gave up 6 bases and V 1 base, and 5 bases lay outside the gene matches. CDR3 length: 16 residues. From germline, CDR1 is MDHEN and CDR2 SYDVKM. CDR3 coding DNA: TGTGCCAGCAGTTTATTTGGACAGGGGGCAGGCAATGAGCAGTTCTTC. This codes for CASSLFGQGAGNEQFF.

The chain is built from TRBV18 and TRBJ2-7, with D tentatively TRBD1 (5 bases). This CDR3 is 15 amino acids long. The germline CDR1 and CDR2 sequences are KGHSH and LQKENI. Trimming shortened V by 2 bases and J by 2 bases, and 13 bases separated the two germline ends. CDR3 coding DNA: TGTGCCAGCTCACCAGGGGCAGTTAGCCCCTACGAGCAGTACTTC. Its translation: CASSPGAVSPYEQYF.

This clonotype was observed at least ten times. This chain uses TRBV7-8 with TRBJ2-1; D call uncertain. V shed 6 bases and J shed 5 bases, with 11 bases lying between them. This CDR3 is 13 amino acids long. CDR1 SGHVS and CDR2 FQNEAQ come from the germline V gene. CDR3 sequence reads: CASRPIADNEQFF. In DNA, the CDR3 is TGTGCCAGCAGACCAATAGCCGACAATGAGCAGTTCTTC.

The rearrangement joins TRBV3-1 to TRBJ2-3; 12 bases align to TRBD2. The CDR3 has 15 amino acids. Germline V gene lookup returns CDR1 LGHDT and CDR2 YNNKEL (reference sequence). V lost 2 bases and J lost 15; bases outside the gene matches: 12. The CDR3 protein is CASSQIPSGRALLYF. CDR3 nucleotide sequence: TGTGCCAGCAGCCAAATTCCTAGCGGGAGGGCCCTGCTATATTTT.

This clonotype showed up just once. This chain uses TRBV12-3 or TRBV12-4 with TRBJ2-1; 8 bases align to TRBD1. The CDR3 sequence is 13 residues long. The trim removed 8 bases at V and 4 bases at J, leaving 4 bases unmatched. In DNA, the CDR3 is TGTGCCAGCGGCTGGGACAGGTACAATGAGCAGTTCTTC. Encoded protein: CASGWDRYNEQFF.